The 32 T cell receptor beta chains given below trace back to one sample, sequenced in a study of shared T cell receptors in the human thymus. Data came from immunoSEQ multiplex PCR; TCRdb stores just in-frame clones and leaves some out. The sample shows about 710,000 clones, approximately 89% of them seen only once. The sample was also linked to a second study, of human thymus T cells.

The sequencing input was thymocytes. Receptor source: a boy younger than two with a congenital heart defect.

This rearrangement joins TRBV28 to TRBJ2-4; D is possibly TRBD1 (6 bases). CDR1 is MDHEN, CDR2 SYDVKM, per germline. The CDR3 loop spans 16 amino acids. V shed 5 bases and J shed 0 bases, with 14 bases lying between them. In DNA form, the CDR3 reads TGTGCCAGCAGTCGCTCAGGGGCAAGAGCCAAAAACATTCAGTACTTC. Protein sequence: CASSRSGARAKNIQYF.

The chain has TRBV10-2 and TRBJ2-1; D not certain. The V gene lost 6 bases and the J gene lost 1 base, with 13 bases spanning the gap. Per the germline V gene, CDR1 is WSHSY and CDR2 is SAAADI. The CDR3 length is 15 residues. The DNA of the CDR3 is TGCGCCAGCAGCCCATTTAGAGTATCCTACAATGAGCAGTTCTTC. Protein sequence: CASSPFRVSYNEQFF.

The chain recombines TRBV5-1 with TRBJ2-2; a possible D gene is TRBD2 (6 bases). The CDR3 runs to 13 residues. V was cut by 5 bases and J by 8 bases, with 13 bases left in between. From germline, CDR1 is SGHRS and CDR2 YFSETQ. The CDR3 nucleotides are TGCGCCAGCAGGCAGGGAGGCTGGGGGGAGCTGTTTTTT. Its protein is CASRQGGWGELFF.

As regards this clone: One junction end disagrees with the germline gene, perhaps due to a read error. V and J are TRBV6-4 and TRBJ1-3; maybe TRBD1 (5 bases). The CDR3 is 12 residues long. In germline, CDR1 is MRHNA, CDR2 SNTAGT. The CDR3 sequence is CASSDPGGRLRF. CDR3 sequence (DNA): TGTGCCAGCAGTGACCCGGGGGGACGCCTACGATTT.

The gene calls are TRBV29-1 and TRBJ2-1; 11 bases agree with TRBD2. CDR3 length equals 15 residues. The junction had 5 bases not matched to a gene; V was cut back by 5 bases and J by 2 bases. Per the germline V gene, CDR1 is SQVTM and CDR2 is ANQGSEA. The CDR3 DNA reads TGCAGCGTTCGCCCGACTAGCGGGACCTACAATGAGCAGTTCTTC. Amino acid sequence: CSVRPTSGTYNEQFF.

V usage is TRBV19 and J usage is TRBJ2-1, with D tentatively TRBD2 (7 bases). The CDR3 is 15 residues long. Germline CDR1 reads LNHDA; CDR2 reads SQIVND (reference sequence). V gave up 5 bases and J gave up 4 bases, with 15 bases separating them. The CDR3: CASSVGGGLYNEQFF. As DNA, the CDR3 is TGTGCCAGTAGTGTGGGCGGGGGCCTGTACAATGAGCAGTTCTTC.

The chain uses TRBV25-1 and TRBJ2-1; D is ambiguous. CDR3 length equals 16 residues. Germline V lookup: CDR1 MGHDK, CDR2 SYGVNS. V gave up 7 bases and J gave up 2 bases, with 18 bases separating them. The CDR3 sequence: CASIKEYNKTYNEQFF. CDR3 bases: TGTGCCAGCATTAAGGAGTACAACAAAACCTACAATGAGCAGTTCTTC.

This rearrangement joins TRBV11-2 to TRBJ2-2; TRBD2 matches 10 bases. Trimming at V came to 2 bases and at J to 7 bases, leaving 10 bases not matched to a gene. CDR3 length equals 17 residues. Germline assignment: CDR1 SGHAT and CDR2 FQNNGV. CDR3 in amino acids: CASSLKREGRYGGELFF. The CDR3 coding sequence is TGTGCCAGCAGCTTAAAGCGGGAGGGCCGTTATGGCGGGGAGCTGTTTTTT.

This chain uses TRBV11-2 with TRBJ1-3, with D perhaps matching TRBD1 (5 bases). The CDR3 extends over 13 amino acids. Trimming stripped 5 bases from V and 7 bases from J, with 12 bases between. The germline CDR1 and CDR2 sequences are SGHAT and FQNNGV. CDR3 DNA: TGTGCCAGCAGCCCAAACGGGGGGAACACCATATATTTT. Its translation is CASSPNGGNTIYF.

The rearrangement uses TRBV7-8 and TRBJ2-7; TRBD1 aligns across 8 bases. V shed 5 bases, J shed 2 bases, and the junction held 8 bases outside the gene matches. CDR1 is SGHVS, CDR2 FQNEAQ, per germline. The CDR3 is made up of 15 amino acids. The CDR3 region is CASSPYPGQAYEQYF. The CDR3 region has the DNA TGTGCCAGCAGCCCCTACCCGGGACAGGCCTACGAGCAGTACTTC.

On this clone: One junction end disagrees with the germline gene, perhaps due to a read error. V gene TRBV28 combines with J gene TRBJ2-7; no reliable D call. The germline gives CDR1 MDHEN, CDR2 SYDVKM. This CDR3 is built from 11 residues. CDR3 protein: CASSHHRRGEF. The CDR3 region has the DNA TGTGCCAGCAGCCATCACCGACGCGGAGAATTC.

V usage is TRBV4-3 and J usage is TRBJ2-2, with 9 bases lining up with TRBD1. Germline V CDR1 and CDR2: LGHNA, YSLEER. The CDR3 is 19 residues long. V dropped 0 bases and J dropped 0; count of bases not matched to a gene: 8. The CDR3 DNA reads as TGCGCCAGCAGCCAAGAGGGACAGGGCCCGTTCGCGAACACCGGGGAGCTGTTTTTT. Its translation is CASSQEGQGPFANTGELFF.

The rearrangement links TRBV29-1 to TRBJ2-1, with TRBD2 as a possible D gene (6 bases). Trimming took off 6 bases at V and 7 bases at J, with 19 bases between the two ends. Germline V gene sequence: CDR1 SQVTM, CDR2 ANQGSEA. CDR3 length: 14 amino acids. The CDR3 sequence: CSVSGTRGTNEQFF. CDR3 DNA: TGCAGCGTCTCGGGGACCCGCGGGACTAATGAGCAGTTCTTC.

The rearrangement uses TRBV7-9 and TRBJ1-1, with a possible D match to TRBD1 (6 bases). This CDR3 has 14 residues. Germline V CDR1 and CDR2: SEHNR, FQNEAQ (reference sequence). V lost 10 bases and J 3 bases, leaving 18 bases between the germline ends. The CDR3 loop is CATTPRGADTEAFF. The CDR3 region has the DNA TGTGCCACCACCCCTCGGGGGGCGGACACTGAAGCTTTCTTT.

The genes are TRBV28 and TRBJ1-5, with 7 bases identical to TRBD1. In germline, CDR1 is MDHEN, CDR2 SYDVKM. The CDR3 loop spans 13 amino acids. The V segment lost 7 bases and the J segment 5 bases; nucleotides outside the gene matches: 5. CDR3 in amino acids: CASTRDRDQPQHF. The CDR3 DNA sequence: TGTGCCAGCACCCGGGACAGAGATCAGCCCCAGCATTTT.

The chain recombines TRBV15 with TRBJ2-7, with 7 bases fitting TRBD1. The V and J ends lost 1 base and 2 bases, in that order; junction bases with no gene match: 8. CDR3 length: 16 residues. Germline V gene lookup returns CDR1 LNHNV and CDR2 YYDKDF (reference sequence). As DNA, the CDR3 is TGTGCCACCAGCAGAGGCGCGACAGGGCTGCCCTACGAGCAGTACTTC. This translates into CATSRGATGLPYEQYF.

In its sample, this clone was seen a few times. The chain recombines TRBV5-4 with TRBJ1-1; TRBD1 aligns across 7 bases. V lost 1 base, J lost 7 bases, and 19 bases stayed unmatched. Germline V gene lookup returns CDR1 SGHNT and CDR2 YYREEE (reference sequence). The CDR3 has 18 amino acids. CDR3 residues: CASSLITGDGTEACEAFF. The CDR3 nucleotides are TGTGCCAGCAGCTTGATCACGGGCGACGGGACAGAAGCTTGTGAAGCTTTCTTT.

V usage is TRBV6-1 and J usage is TRBJ2-7, with D possibly matching TRBD2 (7 bases). Between the trimmed V and J ends, which lost 5 bases and 2 bases, there was a span of 16 bases. Germline CDR1 is MNHNS and CDR2 is SASEGT. There are 15 residues in the CDR3. CDR3: CASSFRRGATYEQYF. In DNA form, the CDR3 reads TGTGCCAGCAGTTTCCGCCGGGGGGCAACCTACGAGCAGTACTTC.

The genes are TRBV27 and TRBJ2-1; D not resolved. The germline gives CDR1 MNHEY, CDR2 SMNVEV (reference sequence). This CDR3 comprises 13 residues. V dropped 0 bases and J dropped 11 bases, with 11 bases sitting between them. CDR3 amino acids: CASSLSRNCKQFF. CDR3 bases: TGTGCCAGCAGTTTATCCAGGAACTGTAAGCAGTTCTTC.

The chain employs TRBV28 and TRBJ2-5; TRBD1 matches 7 bases. TRBJ2-7 explains the end of the DNA better; the J call may be wrong. Germline assignment: CDR1 MDHEN and CDR2 SYDVKM. The CDR3 extends over 13 amino acids. The CDR3, as DNA: TGTGCCAGCAGTTTATTGACAGGGTACGAGCAGTACTTC. Protein: CASSLLTGYEQYF.

This chain links TRBV19 with TRBJ1-1, with D unclear. The length of the CDR3 is 13 residues. Germline V gives CDR1 LNHDA, CDR2 SQIVND (reference sequence). The germline V and J ends were trimmed by 9 bases and 6 bases, with 17 bases remaining between them. The CDR3 protein is CASIPSRVAEAFF. Written as DNA, the CDR3 is TGTGCCAGCATTCCCAGTCGGGTCGCTGAAGCTTTCTTT.

V usage is TRBV4-2 and J usage is TRBJ2-7; 7 bases are a match to TRBD1. There are 17 residues in the CDR3. Germline lookup yields CDR1 LGHNA and CDR2 YNFKEQ. J was trimmed by 1 base and V by 3 bases; bases with no gene match: 12. CDR3 nucleotides: TGTGCCAGCAGCCAGACAGGGACCGGGAAGTCGTCCTACGAGCAGTACTTC. It codes for CASSQTGTGKSSYEQYF.

The rearrangement links TRBV2 to TRBJ1-5; a weak D match, TRBD1 (5 bases). V was cut by 6 bases and J by 1 base, with 13 bases left in between. This CDR3 contains 15 residues. Per the germline V gene, CDR1 is SNHLY and CDR2 is FYNNEI. CDR3 in DNA: TGTGCCAGCAGGAAGGGGCATGGGAGCAATCAGCCCCAGCATTTT. Translation gives CASRKGHGSNQPQHF.

The genes are TRBV9 and TRBJ1-5; 9 bases line up with TRBD1. The CDR3 covers 15 residues. CDR1 SGDLS and CDR2 YYNGEE come from the germline V gene. V lost 5 bases to trimming and J lost 5 bases; unmatched junction nucleotides: 8. CDR3: CASSETGGAHQPQHF. CDR3 coding DNA: TGTGCCAGCAGTGAGACAGGGGGTGCTCATCAGCCCCAGCATTTT.

The V and J genes are TRBV19 and TRBJ2-7; possibly TRBD1 for D (6 bases). Germline CDR1 is LNHDA and CDR2 is SQIVND (reference sequence). The CDR3 runs 13 residues. Trimming stripped 5 bases from V and 11 bases from J, with 19 bases between. CDR3 coding DNA: TGTGCCAGTAGTGCGGAGAAACAGGGAAGGAAGTACTTC. This encodes CASSAEKQGRKYF. The full variable domain, with the rest looked up from reference TRBV19 and TRBJ2-7, is DGGITQSPKYLFRKEGQNVTLSCEQNLNHDAMYWYRQDPGQGLRLIYYSQIVNDFQKGDIAEGYSVSREKKESFPLTVTSAQKNPTAFYLCASSAEKQGRKYFGPGTRLTVT.

J is TRBJ1-2 and V is TRBV6-5; D remains ambiguous. The CDR3 runs to 16 residues. Germline lookup yields CDR1 MNHEY and CDR2 SVGAGI. Trimming shortened V by 4 bases and J by 2 bases, and 17 bases separated the two germline ends. CDR3 in amino acids: CASSSERREQNYGYTF. The CDR3 DNA sequence: TGTGCCAGCAGTTCCGAAAGGCGGGAACAAAACTATGGCTACACCTTC.

CDR3 nucleotides: TGTGCCAGCAGTTTCCGGGATGAGCAGTTCTTC. It is translated as CASSFRDEQFF. The V gene is TRBV27, the J gene TRBJ2-1; D remains ambiguous. Trimming left V 3 bases short and J 8 bases short, with 5 bases between. Per the germline V gene, CDR1 is MNHEY and CDR2 is SMNVEV (reference sequence). The CDR3 is made up of 11 amino acids.

The rearrangement joins TRBV29-1 to TRBJ2-3; the match to TRBD2 covers 9 bases. The CDR3 has 17 amino acids. Germline assignment: CDR1 SQVTM and CDR2 ANQGSEA. V trimming: 7 bases; J trimming: 3 bases; junction bases outside the gene matches: 17. The DNA of the CDR3 is TGCAGCGCCCGTCGAGGCCTTAGCGGGAGAGGGACAGATACGCAGTATTTT. This codes for CSARRGLSGRGTDTQYF.

The V gene is TRBV7-9, the J gene TRBJ1-1; 8 bases agree with TRBD1. J was trimmed by 5 bases and V by 1 base; bases with no gene match: 9. CDR1 is SEHNR, CDR2 FQNEAQ, per germline (reference sequence). CDR3 length equals 16 residues. In DNA form, the CDR3 reads TGTGCCAGCAGCTTAGACCCTCAGGGGGCAGGGACTGAAGCTTTCTTT. Protein: CASSLDPQGAGTEAFF.

This clone was seen a single time. This chain links TRBV7-9 with TRBJ2-4; a weak D match, TRBD2 (6 bases). Per germline, CDR1 SEHNR and CDR2 FQNEAQ (reference sequence). Trimming shortened V by 1 base and J by 5 bases, and 15 bases separated the two germline ends. The CDR3 consists of 16 residues. This chain's CDR3 is CASSLGSLAAENIQYF. As DNA, the CDR3 is TGTGCCAGCAGCTTAGGCTCACTAGCTGCGGAAAACATTCAGTACTTC.

The rearrangement links TRBV14 to TRBJ2-7, with a weak D call TRBD2 (5 bases). V dropped 0 bases and J dropped 2 bases, with 20 bases sitting between them. Germline V gives CDR1 SGHDN, CDR2 FVKESK. There are 18 residues in the CDR3. The CDR3 here is CASSQDLLGSDFPYEQYF. Written as DNA, the CDR3 is TGTGCCAGCAGCCAAGATCTTCTGGGCTCGGACTTTCCCTACGAGCAGTACTTC.

The chain uses TRBV28 and TRBJ1-2, with TRBD1 as a possible D gene (5 bases). Trimming took 7 bases from V and 6 from J, leaving 21 bases between them. The germline V gene has CDR1 MDHEN and CDR2 SYDVKM. The CDR3 is made up of 15 amino acids. The CDR3 sequence: CASTKGLGILHGYTF. For the CDR3, the DNA is TGTGCCAGCACCAAGGGGTTAGGGATACTCCATGGCTACACCTTC.